A few counts support the clone carrying this TCR beta chain. The antigen is unknown. Germline V gives CDR1 SQVTM, CDR2 ANQGSEA. The CDR3 extends over 19 amino acids. With V trimmed by 5 bases and J by 1 base, 15 bases remained unmatched. Expressed TCRB transcripts were sequenced because the entire RNA isolate underwent reverse transcription. The assay was immunoSEQ multiplex PCR, and TCRdb's table has in-frame clones only and misses some. The data hold about 660,000 clones, with over 12% observed a single time. This record belongs to a study of beta chain features in type 1 diabetes. The wider study: Taken together, all samples contributed 90 million to 140 million examined sorted cells. Findings and caveats of the study: Patients with Type 1 diabetes showed moderately but significantly shorter TCRB CDR3s in all four CD4+ subsets.

This clonotype was sampled from a man in his late teens or twenties with type 1 diabetes. Material for sequencing was naive CD4+ T cells from blood. The chain recombines TRBV29-1 with TRBJ2-3, with TRBD2 matching 13 bases. For the CDR3, the DNA is TGCAGCGTTCTAGGACTAGCGGGGGCAGGACCCTTGGGCACAGATACGCAGTATTTT. Residues: CSVLGLAGAGPLGTDTQYF.